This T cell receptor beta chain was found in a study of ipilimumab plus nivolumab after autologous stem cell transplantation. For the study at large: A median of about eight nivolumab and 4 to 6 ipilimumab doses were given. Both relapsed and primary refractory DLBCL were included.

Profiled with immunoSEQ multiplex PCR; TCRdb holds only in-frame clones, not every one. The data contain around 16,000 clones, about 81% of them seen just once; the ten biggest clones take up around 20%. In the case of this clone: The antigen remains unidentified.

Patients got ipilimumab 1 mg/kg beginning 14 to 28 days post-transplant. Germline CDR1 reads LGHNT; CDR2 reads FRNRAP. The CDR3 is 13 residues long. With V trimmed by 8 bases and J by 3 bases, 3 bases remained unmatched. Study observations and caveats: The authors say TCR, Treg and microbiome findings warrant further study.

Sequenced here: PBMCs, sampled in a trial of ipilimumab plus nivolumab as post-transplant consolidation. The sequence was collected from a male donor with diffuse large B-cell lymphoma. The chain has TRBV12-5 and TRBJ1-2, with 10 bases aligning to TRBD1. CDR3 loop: CASSDRGYYGYTF. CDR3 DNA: TGTGCTAGTTCGGACAGGGGGTACTATGGCTACACCTTC.